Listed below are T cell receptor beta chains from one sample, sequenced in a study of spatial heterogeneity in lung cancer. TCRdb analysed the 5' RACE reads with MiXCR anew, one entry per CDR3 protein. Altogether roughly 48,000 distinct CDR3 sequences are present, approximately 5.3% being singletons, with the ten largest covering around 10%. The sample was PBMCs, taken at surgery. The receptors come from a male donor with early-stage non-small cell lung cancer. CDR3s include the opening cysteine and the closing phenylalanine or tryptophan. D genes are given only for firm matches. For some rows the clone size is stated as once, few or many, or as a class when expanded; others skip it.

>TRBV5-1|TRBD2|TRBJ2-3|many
CASSLDTAGAGDTQYF
TGCGCCAGCAGCTTGGACACGGCGGGAGCGGGAGATACGCAGTATTTT
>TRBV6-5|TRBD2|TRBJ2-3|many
CASSYLASGSPDTQYF
TGTGCCAGCAGTTACCTGGCTAGCGGGAGCCCAGATACGCAGTATTTT
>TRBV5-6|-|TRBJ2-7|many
CASSFHYEQYF
TGTGCCAGCAGCTTTCACTACGAGCAGTACTTC
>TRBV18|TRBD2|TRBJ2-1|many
CASSPKLAAAYNEQFF
TGTGCCAGCTCACCGAAACTAGCGGCGGCCTACAATGAGCAGTTCTTC
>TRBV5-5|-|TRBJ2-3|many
CASSLGGTSTDTQYF
TGTGCCAGCAGCCTGGGGGGTACTAGCACAGATACGCAGTATTTT
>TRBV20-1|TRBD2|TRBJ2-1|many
CSASEGLGYNEQFF
TGCAGTGCTAGCGAGGGACTAGGCTACAATGAGCAGTTCTTC
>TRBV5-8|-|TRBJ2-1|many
CASSLHTNTHNEQFF
TGTGCCAGCAGCTTGCACACTAACACTCACAATGAGCAGTTCTTC
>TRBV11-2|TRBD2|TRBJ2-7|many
CASRETGLAHEQYF
TGTGCCAGCAGAGAAACGGGACTAGCACACGAGCAGTACTTC
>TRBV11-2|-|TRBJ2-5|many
CASSLGTGQETQYF
TGTGCCAGCAGCTTAGGCACAGGCCAAGAGACCCAGTACTTC
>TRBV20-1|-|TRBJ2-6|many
CSASAPGSGANVLTF
TGCAGTGCTAGCGCGCCTGGCTCTGGGGCCAACGTCCTGACTTTC
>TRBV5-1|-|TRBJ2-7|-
CASSPRGLDYEQYF
TGCGCCAGCAGCCCCCGAGGGTTGGACTACGAGCAGTACTTC
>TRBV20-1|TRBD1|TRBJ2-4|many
CSILRDRGKNIQYF
TGCAGTATCCTCCGGGACAGGGGAAAAAACATTCAGTACTTC
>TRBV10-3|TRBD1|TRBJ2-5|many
CAIKAGQGFETQYF
TGTGCCATCAAAGCGGGACAGGGGTTTGAGACCCAGTACTTC
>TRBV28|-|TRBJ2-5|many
CASSLFRVVQETQYF
TGTGCCAGCAGTTTATTCCGGGTTGTGCAAGAGACCCAGTACTTC
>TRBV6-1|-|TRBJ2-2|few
CASTQGRVTGELFF
TGTGCCAGCACCCAGGGGAGAGTGACCGGGGAGCTGTTTTTT
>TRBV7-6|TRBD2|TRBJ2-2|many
CASSFESGRANTGELFF
TGTGCCAGCAGCTTCGAAAGCGGGAGGGCCAACACCGGGGAGCTGTTTTTT
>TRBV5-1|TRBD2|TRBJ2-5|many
CASSLEVSGRAKETQYF
TGCGCCAGCAGCTTGGAAGTCAGCGGGAGGGCCAAAGAGACCCAGTACTTC
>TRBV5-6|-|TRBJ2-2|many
CASSLGNTLTGELFF
TGTGCCAGCAGCTTAGGTAACACCCTCACCGGGGAGCTGTTTTTT